This TCR beta chain was identified during a study of blood T cell repertoires in COVID-19. Study-wide background: PBMCs, B-cell-depleted T cells, or T cells provided the cDNA or gDNA that made up the material.

Cohorts were based on clinical histories the participants reported. The CDR3 runs to 9 residues. The V and J ends lost 7 bases and 11 bases respectively, with 11 bases between them. Germline V gene data show CDR1 as DFQATT and CDR2 as SNEGSKA (reference sequence). Some clones are missing from TCRdb's copy, which holds only in-frame ones; the method was immunoSEQ multiplex PCR. This table has roughly 300,000 clones, approximately 90% appearing once. This receptor was taken from a man aged 25 to 45 who had recovered from COVID-19. The chain recombines TRBV20-1 with TRBJ1-1; D may be TRBD1 (6 bases). Material: PBMCs or T cells enriched from blood (not recorded which). The CDR3 reads CSDRVVAFF. CDR3 bases: TGCAGTGACAGGGTGGTCGCTTTCTTT.